The 22 T cell receptor beta chains below all came from one sample that was sequenced in a study of blood T cell repertoires in COVID-19 (dated by TCRdb to 2020 to 2021). Library method: the immunoSEQ multiplex PCR assay. The clones in this table, taken by TCRdb from immuneACCESS, are in-frame only. Not every clone is retained; where verified, under half of the shortfall comes from an unresolved V gene, and the cause of the rest is unknown. The sample table contains about 400,000 clones; only one count was recorded for about nine tenths of them. Less than 2% of the sample comes from the top ten. The sequenced sample was PBMCs or T cells enriched from blood (not recorded which). The receptors derive from a young woman who had recovered from COVID-19.

This chain connects TRBV9 to TRBJ2-1; 9 bases agree with TRBD2. CDR1 and CDR2 (germline): SGDLS, YYNGEE. V was pared by 6 bases and J by 1 base, with 5 bases of the junction left unmatched. CDR3 size: 15 residues. The CDR3 DNA reads TGTGCCAGCACGGCGGGGGGGCTATCCTACAATGAGCAGTTCTTC. It specifies CASTAGGLSYNEQFF.

This rearrangement joins TRBV19 to TRBJ2-1, with 9 bases fitting TRBD2. The CDR3 totals 15 residues. J was trimmed by 2 bases and V by 5 bases; bases with no gene match: 4. Germline CDR1 reads LNHDA; CDR2 reads SQIVND (reference sequence). Written as DNA, the CDR3 is TGTGCCAGTAGTTTGAGCGGGGGGACCTACAATGAGCAGTTCTTC. Translated, it gives CASSLSGGTYNEQFF.

The V gene is TRBV5-1, the J gene TRBJ2-2; TRBD1 aligns across 9 bases. With V trimmed by 2 bases and J by 6 bases, 8 bases remained unmatched. CDR1 is SGHRS, CDR2 YFSETQ, per germline. This CDR3 comprises 16 residues. CDR3 sequence (DNA): TGCGCCAGCAGCTTTCGACAGGGGGGTAAATCCGGGGAGCTGTTTTTT. Translating gives CASSFRQGGKSGELFF. The full variable domain, rest sourced from reference TRBV5-1 and TRBJ2-2, is KAGVTQTPRYLIKTRGQQVTLSCSPISGHRSVSWYQQTPGQGLQFLFEYFSETQRNKGNFPGRFSGRQFSNSRSEMNVSTLELGDSALYLCASSFRQGGKSGELFFGEGSRLTVL.

This clone was seen a few times. The CDR3 DNA is TGTGCCAGCAGTCCCGGGACAGGCTTCTACGAGCAGTACTTC. Amino acid sequence: CASSPGTGFYEQYF. V usage is TRBV28 and J usage is TRBJ2-7; 8 nucleotides align to TRBD1. Germline lookup yields CDR1 MDHEN and CDR2 SYDVKM. V lost 5 bases to trimming and J lost 3 bases; unmatched junction nucleotides: 6. This CDR3 comprises 14 residues. Drawing the rest from reference TRBV28 and TRBJ2-7, the complete variable domain is DVKVTQSSRYLVKRTGEKVFLECVQDMDHENMFWYRQDPGLGLRLIYFSYDVKMKEKGDIPEGYSVSREKKERFSLILESASTNQTSMYLCASSPGTGFYEQYFGPGTRLTVT.

The chain combines TRBV28 with TRBJ2-1, with a tentative D call TRBD2 (6 bases). V lost 4 bases, J lost 8 bases, and 21 bases lay in between. Germline CDR1 and CDR2: MDHEN and SYDVKM. This CDR3 spans 16 amino acids. The CDR3 DNA reads as TGTGCCAGCAGTTCCCTTGGCGGGGTCTGGGGGGATGAGCAGTTCTTC. Translation: CASSSLGGVWGDEQFF.

This chain links TRBV27 with TRBJ2-1, with D possibly being TRBD2 (5 bases). Trimming cost V 3 bases and J 9 bases, with 15 bases left between them. The germline CDR1 and CDR2 sequences are MNHEY and SMNVEV (reference sequence). This CDR3 has 14 residues. The CDR3 coding sequence is TGTGCCAGCAGTTTGAGTACCTTCGGAGGTGAGCAGTTCTTC. The encoded protein is CASSLSTFGGEQFF.

The chain combines TRBV4-1 with TRBJ1-2; D gene ambiguous. This CDR3 is 14 amino acids long. Per germline, CDR1 MGHRA and CDR2 YSYEKL. V gave up 5 bases and J gave up 0 bases, with 10 bases separating them. The CDR3 protein is CASSGITANYGYTF. DNA of the CDR3: TGCGCCAGCAGCGGTATCACAGCTAACTATGGCTACACCTTC.

The table lists this clone with a count of one. The sample carries other DNA sequences with the same CDR3. The V and J genes are TRBV5-1 and TRBJ1-4; no clear D. The CDR3 consists of 13 residues. Germline CDR1 reads SGHRS; CDR2 reads YFSETQ. V was trimmed by 3 bases and J by 0 bases, leaving 3 bases between them. Here the CDR3 reads CASSSATNEKLFF. The CDR3 coding sequence is TGCGCCAGCAGCTCTGCAACTAATGAAAAACTGTTTTTT.

V usage is TRBV9 and J usage is TRBJ1-2; D is ambiguous. Germline-derived CDR1 and CDR2 are SGDLS and YYNGEE. The ends were cut back, 3 bases at V and 5 bases at J, with 20 bases in the middle. There are 16 residues in the CDR3. DNA for the CDR3: TGTGCCAGCAGCGCCGCAGACGCAGAGGGCTCTTATGGCTACACCTTC. Translation gives CASSAADAEGSYGYTF.

The rearrangement uses TRBV30 and TRBJ1-2; D unresolved. From germline, CDR1 is GTSNPN and CDR2 SVGIG (reference sequence). V was cut by 1 base and J by 5 bases, with 17 bases left in between. The CDR3 is 15 residues long. CDR3 nucleotides: TGTGCCTGGAGTGGGGCAGGTTGGTCTGGGTATGGCTACACCTTC. This codes for CAWSGAGWSGYGYTF.

The chain uses TRBV2 and TRBJ2-3; 10 bases align to TRBD2. The J segment lost 4 bases and the V segment lost 5 bases, leaving 6 bases of the junction unmatched. The CDR3 has 15 residues. Germline lookup yields CDR1 SNHLY and CDR2 FYNNEI. This CDR3 reads CASSPSGRQADTQYF. Here the CDR3 DNA reads TGTGCCAGCAGTCCTAGCGGGAGACAGGCAGATACGCAGTATTTT.

The J gene is TRBJ1-4, the V gene TRBV4-2; 8 bases align to TRBD1. V shed 2 bases, J shed 8 bases, and the junction held 4 bases outside the gene matches. The CDR3 has 14 amino acids. Germline V gene sequence: CDR1 LGHNA, CDR2 YNFKEQ. CDR3 in DNA: TGTGCCAGCAGCCAAAGGACAGGGCACGAAAAACTGTTTTTT. This codes for CASSQRTGHEKLFF.

This sequence joins TRBV12-3 or TRBV12-4 and TRBJ1-2; the D is unclear. V gave up 3 bases and J gave up 2 bases, with 7 bases separating them. The CDR3 runs to 13 residues. The CDR3 DNA is TGTGCCAGCAGTTTGAGTCCGAACTATGGCTACACCTTC. Its protein product is CASSLSPNYGYTF.

The J gene is TRBJ1-4, the V gene TRBV5-1, with 7 nucleotides matching TRBD1. CDR3 size: 16 residues. Germline V CDR1 and CDR2: SGHRS, YFSETQ. Trimming took 0 bases from V and 4 from J; bases not matched to a gene: 6. The CDR3 sequence: CASSLAFGTDNEKLFF. In DNA, the CDR3 is TGCGCCAGCAGCTTGGCCTTCGGGACAGATAATGAAAAACTGTTTTTT.

V and J are TRBV7-2 and TRBJ1-6; D remains ambiguous. Germline assignment: CDR1 SGHTA and CDR2 FQGNSA. Trimming removed 0 bases at V and 2 bases at J, with 14 bases between. The CDR3 runs 18 residues. The CDR3 sequence is CASSLAPGGSAYNSPLHF. CDR3 DNA: TGTGCCAGCAGCTTAGCGCCGGGAGGGAGTGCCTATAATTCACCCCTCCACTTT.

The V gene is TRBV6-2 or TRBV6-3, the J gene TRBJ1-1; unclear D gene. Trimming removed 4 bases from V and 7 bases from J, with 10 bases in between. Germline CDR1 MNHEY, CDR2 SVGEGT. The CDR3 is made up of 12 amino acids. Here the CDR3 DNA reads TGTGCCAGCAGTTCCACGCGTCGTGAAGCTTTCTTT. This sequence encodes CASSSTRREAFF.

The chain joins TRBV27 to TRBJ2-5, with 7 nucleotides matching TRBD2. Losses at the gene ends were 8 bases for V and 5 bases for J; bases not matched to a gene: 11. Germline loops: CDR1 MNHEY, CDR2 SMNVEV (reference sequence). The CDR3 length is 14 residues. The CDR3 bases are TGTGCCAGCGGCCGAGCGGGGAGGGGCGAGACCCAGTACTTC. Its translation is CASGRAGRGETQYF.

The V gene is TRBV27, the J gene TRBJ2-2; D not certain. Trimming shortened V by 3 bases and J by 6 bases, and 14 bases separated the two germline ends. The CDR3 contains 15 residues. In germline, CDR1 is MNHEY, CDR2 SMNVEV (reference sequence). For the CDR3, the DNA is TGTGCCAGCAGTTTCCAATCGTCTAGTTCCGGGGAGCTGTTTTTT. Translated, it gives CASSFQSSSSGELFF.

The chain has TRBV20-1 and TRBJ1-4; D gene unclear. CDR1 is DFQATT, CDR2 SNEGSKA, per germline (reference sequence). The CDR3 covers 11 residues. V gave up 4 bases and J gave up 11 bases, with 11 bases separating them. CDR3 protein: CSATNISKLFF. DNA of the CDR3: TGCAGTGCTACCAACATATCTAAACTGTTTTTT.

The rearrangement joins TRBV23-1 to TRBJ1-5; TRBD1 might be the D (6 bases). TRBV23-1 is an ORF, with its function uncertain. V lost 4 bases and J 2 bases, leaving 12 bases between the germline ends. This CDR3 region has 15 residues. CDR3 in DNA: TGCGCCAGCAGTCCCAGGGGTCCTGGCAATCAGCCCCAGCATTTT. Translated, it gives CASSPRGPGNQPQHF.

The chain carries TRBV5-1 and TRBJ2-7; D might be TRBD1 (6 bases). The CDR3 sequence is 19 residues long. V shed 0 bases and J shed 5 bases, with 27 bases lying between them. CDR1 and CDR2 from the germline V gene are SGHRS and YFSETQ. The CDR3 DNA is TGCGCCAGCAGCTTGGATTCGGACAGTATATCCCGAAAGTTGGACGAGCAGTACTTC. Its protein product is CASSLDSDSISRKLDEQYF.

The rearrangement links TRBV7-6 to TRBJ2-1; 12 bases map to TRBD2. The length of the CDR3 is 16 residues. J was trimmed by 4 bases and V by 3 bases; bases with no gene match: 4. The germline V gene encodes CDR1 SGHVS and CDR2 FNYEAQ. CDR3 in amino acids: CASSFGGTSGYNEQFF. The CDR3 region has the DNA TGTGCCAGCAGCTTTGGAGGGACTAGCGGGTACAATGAGCAGTTCTTC.